This TCR beta chain appears in the sequencing data of a study of T cells after yellow fever vaccination. Study-level information: Fractions low in cell number were prepared with SMART-Seq v4 Ultra Low Input. Findings and caveats of the study: A weaker but faster secondary response was observed, peaking on day 5 versus 15. Post-booster samples contained most primary-vaccination clones (roughly 96% CD4, about 87% CD8).

As concerns this clonotype: Its antigen remains unidentified.

Germline values: CDR1 SGHDT, CDR2 YYEEEE. V was trimmed by 0 bases and J by 4 bases, leaving 13 bases between them. There are 15 residues in the CDR3. UMIs and a universal primer site were added when TCR cDNA was made by 5'RACE template switching. Each CDR3 protein is one row after TCRdb ran MiXCR on the 5' RACE reads. The table lists a few hundred thousand distinct CDR3 sequences, around 13% of them singletons. The rearrangement uses TRBV5-6 and TRBJ1-1, with a weak D call TRBD1 (5 bases). This clonotype originated in a man between 25 and 39 years old who received the YFV17D yellow fever vaccine. Material: CD4+ T cells sorted from PBMCs, obtained 45 days after the yellow fever booster vaccination. This CDR3 is CASSLARVRGTEAFF. The CDR3 coding sequence is TGTGCCAGCAGCTTGGCCAGGGTTCGAGGCACTGAAGCTTTCTTT. Full variable domain (remainder filled in from reference TRBV5-6 and TRBJ1-1): DAGVTQSPTHLIKTRGQQVTLRCSPKSGHDTVSWYQQALGQGPQFIFQYYEEEERQRGNFPDRFSGHQFPNYSSELNVNALLLGDSALYLCASSLARVRGTEAFFGQGTRLTVV.